Below, 7 T cell receptor beta chains from the same sample are listed, as sequenced in a study of tumor-infiltrating lymphocytes in primary liver carcinoma. cDNA specific to TCR beta was made from 450 to 650 ng of total RNA, with a constant-region primer employed for priming. The TCR beta library was amplified through three nested multiplex PCR rounds in a modified ARM-PCR procedure. Researchers ran the first two PCR rounds for roughly 11 cycles each with TRBV1-TRBV30 forward primers and a C-beta reverse primer. TCRdb analysed the multiplex PCR reads with MiXCR anew, one entry per CDR3 protein. Of 100,000 to 150,000 distinct CDR3 sequences listed, about 68% are singletons. Unsorted bulk tissue, roughly 20-33 mg of it, served as the source for co-extraction of RNA and DNA. Sequencing input: liver tumor tissue from sampling region 1. Subset specified: tumor region T1, superior pole. All receptors derive from a woman aged 60-75 years with primary liver carcinoma and hepatitis B virus infection.

As concerns this clonotype: Since a much larger clone is just one base distant, this may be a read error. The J gene is TRBJ2-3, the V gene TRBV7-8; D not resolved. The germline V and J ends were trimmed by 5 bases and 2 bases, with 20 bases remaining between them. Germline V gives CDR1 SGHVS, CDR2 FQNEAQ. The CDR3 has 17 residues. The CDR3 region has the DNA TGTGCCAGCAGCACACCCTACCGCGAACCTAACACAGATACGCAGTATTTT. This sequence encodes CASSTPYREPNTDTQYF.

V gene TRBV7-9 combines with J gene TRBJ2-3; D possibly uses TRBD1 or TRBD2 (5 bases each). CDR3 length equals 15 residues. Germline V gene lookup returns CDR1 SEHNR and CDR2 FQNEAQ (reference sequence). Trimming stripped 10 bases from V and 2 bases from J, with 19 bases between. The CDR3, as DNA: TGTGCCAACAGGAAGAGCGGATCTGCCACAGATACGCAGTATTTT. It is translated as CANRKSGSATDTQYF. The variable domain in full, with the rest retrieved from reference TRBV7-9 and TRBJ2-3, is DTGVSQNPRHKITKRGQNVTFRCDPISEHNRLYWYRQTLGQGPEFLTYFQNEAQLEKSRLLSDRFSAERPKGSFSTLEIQRTEQGDSAMYLCANRKSGSATDTQYFGPGTRLTVL.

This clonotype was observed a few times. The rearrangement uses TRBV7-9 and TRBJ1-6, with D tentatively TRBD1 (5 bases). Germline lookup yields CDR1 SEHNR and CDR2 FQNEAQ (reference sequence). There are 13 residues in the CDR3. Between the trimmed V and J ends, which lost 5 bases and 8 bases, there was a span of 10 bases. CDR3 sequence (DNA): TGTGCCAGCAGCGGGACTAGGGATTCACCCCTCCACTTT. This codes for CASSGTRDSPLHF.

V gene TRBV29-1 combines with J gene TRBJ2-5; D is unresolved. The germline V gene has CDR1 SQVTM and CDR2 ANQGSEA. The V end lost 4 bases, the J end lost 5 bases, and 14 bases lay between the germline ends. The CDR3 extends over 13 amino acids. This CDR3 reads CSVGSGVDETQYF. The CDR3 nucleotides read TGCAGCGTTGGATCAGGAGTGGATGAGACCCAGTACTTC.

To note about this clonotype: A single base separates this from a much larger clone, so it may be a read error. V gene TRBV29-1 combines with J gene TRBJ1-2; perhaps TRBD1 as D (6 bases). The CDR3 is made up of 15 amino acids. V shed 6 bases and J shed 4 bases, with 21 bases lying between them. From germline, CDR1 is SQVTM and CDR2 ANQGSEA. The CDR3 bases are TGCAGCGTCCGCATCCAGGGGAAAGGGCCCTATGGCTACACCTTC. This translates into CSVRIQGKGPYGYTF.

Comment on this clonotype: Lacking the conserved final phenylalanine or tryptophan, this CDR3 likely reflects a read error. The CDR3: CASSRDLTWMRRANTEAFL. The CDR3 DNA is TGTGCCAGCAGCCGTGATTTGACATGGATGAGGAGGGCGAACACTGAAGCTTTCCTT. The rearrangement links TRBV11-2 to TRBJ1-1; D remains ambiguous. This CDR3 region has 19 residues. Trimming removed 5 bases from V and 1 base from J, with 26 bases in between. Germline lookup yields CDR1 SGHAT and CDR2 FQNNGV.

The chain recombines TRBV11-2 with TRBJ2-1; TRBD2 matches at 7 bases. The germline CDR1 and CDR2 sequences are SGHAT and FQNNGV. The CDR3 is 12 residues long. The V and J ends lost 8 bases and 5 bases, in that order; junction bases with no gene match: 3. CDR3 sequence (DNA): TGTGCCAGCGGGAGGGTCCACAATGAGCAGTTCTTC. Translation: CASGRVHNEQFF.